The 9 T cell receptor beta chains in this list originate from one sample, sequenced in a study of read filtering for tumor transcriptome and immune sequencing. This library used roughly 400 ng RNA and molecular barcoded adaptors spanning alpha/delta and beta/gamma chains. MiXCR was run by TCRdb on the reads, yielding one entry per CDR3 protein. The sample shows some 46,000 distinct CDR3 sequences, 12% of them seen only once. The sequenced sample consisted of a population of CD138-negative cells sorted from bone marrow. The receptors here all came from a donor at least 40 years old with multiple myeloma.

There are many counts of this clonotype. The chain carries TRBV7-2 and TRBJ1-2, with 8 bases matching TRBD1. Germline V gene lookup returns CDR1 SGHTA and CDR2 FQGNSA. CDR3 length: 15 residues. The V segment lost 5 bases and the J segment 4 bases; nucleotides outside the gene matches: 9. The CDR3 loop reads CASSPGQGLSYGYTF. The CDR3, as DNA: TGTGCCAGCAGCCCTGGACAGGGCCTGTCCTATGGCTACACCTTC.

This clonotype was counted at least ten times. The genes are TRBV18 and TRBJ2-1, with TRBD2 matching over 13 bases. The J segment lost 0 bases and the V segment lost 2 bases, leaving 13 bases of the junction unmatched. Germline V CDR1 and CDR2: KGHSH, LQKENI. The CDR3 runs 21 residues. This CDR3 is CASSPSLRTSGGSSSYNEQFF. CDR3 bases: TGTGCCAGCTCACCATCATTAAGGACTAGCGGGGGCTCCAGCTCCTACAATGAGCAGTTCTTC.

In its sample, this clonotype was seen many times. CDR3 nucleotide sequence: TGTGCCATCAGTGAGAGACAAGGGGTCTCTGGGGCCAACGTCCTGACTTTC. Protein: CAISERQGVSGANVLTF. This rearrangement joins TRBV10-3 to TRBJ2-6; D perhaps matches TRBD1 (5 bases). The CDR3 spans 17 residues. Deletions cut 2 bases from V and 0 bases from J, with 11 bases between. From germline, CDR1 is ENHRY and CDR2 SYGVKD.

At least ten counts were recorded for this clonotype. The V and J genes are TRBV4-1 and TRBJ1-4, with 8 bases matching TRBD1. The CDR3 has 15 amino acids. Germline CDR1 MGHRA, CDR2 YSYEKL. The V and J ends lost 6 bases and 3 bases, in that order; junction bases with no gene match: 6. The chain's CDR3 is CASRVIQGANEKLFF. The CDR3, as DNA: TGCGCCAGCAGGGTCATACAGGGGGCTAATGAAAAACTGTTTTTT.

On this clonotype itself: This CDR3 fails to terminate in the conserved phenylalanine or tryptophan, so it likely reflects a read error. This CDR3 is CASRSLQSSYNEQFS. The CDR3 DNA follows: TGTGCCAGCAGATCTCTACAAAGCTCCTACAATGAGCAGTTCTCC. The chain is built from TRBV28 and TRBJ2-1; D uncertain. Trimming shortened V by 6 bases and J by 0 bases, and 12 bases separated the two germline ends. The CDR3 extends over 15 amino acids. Per germline, CDR1 MDHEN and CDR2 SYDVKM.

This clonotype was recorded many times. V and J are TRBV6-2 or TRBV6-3 and TRBJ2-3, with 9 bases identical to TRBD1. Trimming took 5 bases from V and 1 from J; bases not matched to a gene: 4. Germline CDR1 MNHEY, CDR2 SVGEGT. The CDR3 spans 15 residues. CDR3 DNA sequence: TGTGCCAGCAGTCCACAGGGGGCTGGCACAGATACGCAGTATTTT. It yields the protein CASSPQGAGTDTQYF.

Regarding this clonotype: Because it lacks the conserved phenylalanine or tryptophan at the end, this CDR3 is likely a read error. No DNA is shown, since the ends of the CDR3 on it are uncertain; the CDR3 is the one TCRdb lists. The genes are TRBV19 and TRBJ2-1; TRBD2 is taken as the D call from the table, unchecked against the DNA. The CDR3 region is 15 residues in length, termini included. Looked up from germline, CDR1 is LNHDA and CDR2 is SQIVND (reference sequence). CDR3 amino acids: CASSTRASGINEQSL.

This clonotype was picked up many times. This rearrangement joins TRBV7-9 to TRBJ2-2; 14 bases match TRBD2. Germline assignment: CDR1 SEHNR and CDR2 FQNEAQ (reference sequence). J gave up 1 base and V 4 bases, and 8 bases lay outside the gene matches. The length of the CDR3 is 19 residues. For the CDR3, the DNA is TGTGCCAGCAGCTCGCCGGGACTAGCGGGAGTATGGAACACCGGGGAGCTGTTTTTT. Encoded protein: CASSSPGLAGVWNTGELFF. The full variable domain, with the rest looked up from reference TRBV7-9 and TRBJ2-2, is DTGVSQNPRHKITKRGQNVTFRCDPISEHNRLYWYRQTLGQGPEFLTYFQNEAQLEKSRLLSDRFSAERPKGSFSTLEIQRTEQGDSAMYLCASSSPGLAGVWNTGELFFGEGSRLTVL.

This clonotype was found many times. This chain uses TRBV7-2 with TRBJ2-7; D not resolved. Germline loops: CDR1 SGHTA, CDR2 FQGNSA. The CDR3 length is 11 residues. The V end lost 2 bases, the J end lost 6 bases, and 5 bases lay between the germline ends. Here the CDR3 reads CASSLLVEQYF. CDR3 nucleotide sequence: TGTGCCAGCAGCTTACTAGTCGAGCAGTACTTC.